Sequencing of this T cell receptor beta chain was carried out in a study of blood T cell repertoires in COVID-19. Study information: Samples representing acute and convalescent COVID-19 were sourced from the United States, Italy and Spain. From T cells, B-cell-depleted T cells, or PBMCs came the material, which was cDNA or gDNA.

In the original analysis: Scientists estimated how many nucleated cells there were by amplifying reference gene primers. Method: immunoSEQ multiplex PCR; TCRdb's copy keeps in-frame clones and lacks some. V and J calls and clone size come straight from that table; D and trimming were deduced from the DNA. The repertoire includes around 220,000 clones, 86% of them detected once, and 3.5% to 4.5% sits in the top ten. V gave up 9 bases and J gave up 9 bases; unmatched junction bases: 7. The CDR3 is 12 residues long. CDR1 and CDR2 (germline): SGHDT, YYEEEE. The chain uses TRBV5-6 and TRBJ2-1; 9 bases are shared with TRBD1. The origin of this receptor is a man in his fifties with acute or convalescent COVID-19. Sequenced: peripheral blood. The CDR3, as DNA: TGTGCCACCGGGACAGGGACGGGTGAGCAGTTCTTC. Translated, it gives CATGTGTGEQFF.